This TCR beta chain was recovered during a study of blood T cell repertoires in COVID-19. TCRdb keeps only in-frame clones here, not all; method: immunoSEQ multiplex PCR. The sample lists around 300,000 clones, around nine tenths occurring once. The CDR3 loop spans 17 amino acids. V lost 4 bases and J 0 bases, leaving 19 bases between the germline ends. In germline, CDR1 is MNHEY, CDR2 SMNVEV (reference sequence). This TCR was sampled from a woman between 35 and 50 years old who had recovered from COVID-19. Sequencing was performed on peripheral blood. V usage is TRBV27 and J usage is TRBJ2-7, with D possibly matching TRBD2 (5 bases). CDR3 DNA sequence: TGTGCCAGCAGTTCCTATAGCGACGACACCTACTCCTACGAGCAGTACTTC. It is translated as CASSSYSDDTYSYEQYF.